The 25 T cell receptor beta chains below come from one sample, sequenced in a study of blood T cell repertoires in COVID-19. Assay used: immunoSEQ multiplex PCR; TCRdb lists only in-frame clones, some missing. In the table there are approximately 300,000 clones, over 90% of which are singletons. The source material was PBMCs or T cells enriched from blood (not recorded which). The source is a woman aged 25 to 39 who had been exposed to COVID-19.

The genes are TRBV7-9 and TRBJ1-2; TRBD1 matches at 7 bases. Germline V lookup: CDR1 SEHNR, CDR2 FQNEAQ (reference sequence). The CDR3 length is 16 residues. Trimming cost V 1 base and J 1 base; bases outside gene matches: 6. The CDR3 DNA reads as TGTGCCAGCAGCTTAGATGGGACAGCTAATAACTATGGCTACACCTTC. Residues: CASSLDGTANNYGYTF.

V and J are TRBV20-1 and TRBJ1-2; TRBD1 matches at 7 bases. The CDR3 totals 11 residues. Germline V CDR1 and CDR2: DFQATT, SNEGSKA (reference sequence). V shed 6 bases and J 8 bases; nucleotides not matched to a gene: 6. CDR3 nucleotide sequence: TGCAGTGCCCTCGGACAGGCGGGCTACACCTTC. Its translation is CSALGQAGYTF.

The V and J genes are TRBV5-1 and TRBJ1-2; 10 bases align to TRBD1. The CDR3 spans 14 residues. In germline, CDR1 is SGHRS, CDR2 YFSETQ. The V and J ends lost 5 bases and 5 bases, in that order; junction bases with no gene match: 6. In DNA, the CDR3 is TGCGCCAGCAGACCAACGGGACAGGGGTATGGCTACACCTTC. Amino acids: CASRPTGQGYGYTF.

This clone appeared a single time. The V and J genes are TRBV9 and TRBJ2-3; 14 positions match TRBD2. The CDR3 contains 20 residues. The germline gives CDR1 SGDLS, CDR2 YYNGEE. Losses at the gene ends were 0 bases for V and 3 bases for J; bases not matched to a gene: 12. In DNA form, the CDR3 reads TGTGCCAGCAGCGTAGCTGGGGGACTAGCGGGGGTAGCCTCTACAGATACGCAGTATTTT. This encodes CASSVAGGLAGVASTDTQYF.

DNA for the CDR3: TGTGCCAGCAGCGCAGGGGGCACCATATATTTT. Amino acid sequence: CASSAGGTIYF. The V gene is TRBV7-3, the J gene TRBJ1-3; 7 bases are shared with TRBD1. V was clipped by 5 bases and J by 9 bases; unmatched bases: 1. Germline V CDR1 and CDR2: SGHTA, FQGTGA. This CDR3 is built from 11 residues.

This clone was picked up a small number of times. The chain couples TRBV9 to TRBJ2-2; D possibly corresponds to TRBD1 (5 bases). Germline lookup yields CDR1 SGDLS and CDR2 YYNGEE. This CDR3 region has 12 residues. The V gene lost 3 bases and the J gene lost 8 bases, with 8 bases spanning the gap. DNA for the CDR3: TGTGCCAGCAGCGAGGACATAGGGGAGCTGTTTTTT. Protein: CASSEDIGELFF.

The V call is TRBV12-3 or TRBV12-4, the J call TRBJ2-7; D is possibly TRBD2 (5 bases). The ends were cut back, 6 bases at V and 6 bases at J, with 12 bases in the middle. The CDR3 loop spans 12 amino acids. CDR3 sequence (DNA): TGTGCCAGCAGATCGGACGAGGGCGAGCAGTACTTC. It specifies CASRSDEGEQYF.

The V gene is TRBV4-1, the J gene TRBJ1-1; possibly TRBD1 for D (6 bases). V was cut by 0 bases and J by 5 bases, with 19 bases left in between. CDR1 and CDR2 (germline): MGHRA, YSYEKL. The CDR3 contains 17 residues. The DNA for the CDR3 is TGCGCCAGCAGCCAAGATTCCGCAGGGGACGTCAGGACTGAAGCTTTCTTT. Translated: CASSQDSAGDVRTEAFF.

The chain links TRBV5-4 to TRBJ1-2; 7 nucleotides match TRBD1. This CDR3 spans 14 amino acids. V shed 2 bases and J 5 bases; nucleotides not matched to a gene: 6. The germline V gene encodes CDR1 SGHNT and CDR2 YYREEE (reference sequence). CDR3 nucleotides: TGTGCCAGCAGCTTTTCCCCAGGGGGGTATGGCTACACCTTC. This translates into CASSFSPGGYGYTF.

This rearrangement joins TRBV9 to TRBJ2-5; 7 bases agree with TRBD2. Germline lookup yields CDR1 SGDLS and CDR2 YYNGEE. V shed 2 bases and J 3 bases; nucleotides not matched to a gene: 4. The CDR3 contains 14 residues. Here the CDR3 DNA reads TGTGCCAGCAGCGTTAGCGGGTGGGAAGAGACCCAGTACTTC. Protein sequence: CASSVSGWEETQYF.

In its sample, this clone was seen once. This chain connects TRBV7-9 to TRBJ2-3, with TRBD2 as a possible D gene (5 bases). V lost 2 bases and J lost 3, with 6 bases in between. The CDR3 is made up of 13 amino acids. Germline-derived CDR1 and CDR2 are SEHNR and FQNEAQ (reference sequence). The chain's CDR3 is CASSLSGTDTQYF. The CDR3 coding sequence is TGTGCCAGCAGCTTATCGGGGACAGATACGCAGTATTTT.

The V and J genes are TRBV6-5 and TRBJ1-2; TRBD1 might be the D (5 bases). The V gene lost 6 bases and the J gene lost 0 bases, with 14 bases spanning the gap. CDR1 and CDR2 from the germline V gene are MNHEY and SVGAGI. The CDR3 spans 15 residues. The CDR3 reads CASSFDRGANYGYTF. The CDR3 DNA is TGTGCCAGCAGCTTCGACAGAGGAGCTAACTATGGCTACACCTTC.

V and J are TRBV24-1 and TRBJ2-7; 10 nucleotides align to TRBD2. Trimming at V came to 2 bases and at J to 3 bases, leaving 3 bases not matched to a gene. CDR1 KGHDR and CDR2 SFDVKD come from the germline V gene. This CDR3 spans 15 amino acids. Here the CDR3 reads CATSDSRTSGYEQYF. The CDR3 region has the DNA TGTGCCACCAGTGATTCCCGGACTAGCGGCTACGAGCAGTACTTC.

The genes are TRBV6-2 or TRBV6-3 and TRBJ2-3; tentatively, D is TRBD2 (6 bases). In germline, CDR1 is MNHEY, CDR2 SVGEGT. The CDR3 runs 15 residues. V was clipped by 5 bases and J by 1 base, with 13 bases between them. CDR3 coding DNA: TGTGCCAGCAGTAGCCGGGACTGGGGCACAGATACGCAGTATTTT. This codes for CASSSRDWGTDTQYF.

V and J are TRBV11-1 and TRBJ1-2; 10 bases are shared with TRBD1. This CDR3 is built from 14 residues. Germline CDR1 SGHAT, CDR2 FQDESV (reference sequence). V lost 4 bases to trimming and J lost 5 bases; unmatched junction nucleotides: 4. The CDR3 protein is CASSSGQGPYGYTF. In DNA, the CDR3 is TGTGCCAGCAGCTCGGGACAGGGGCCGTATGGCTACACCTTC. The full variable domain, with the rest looked up from reference TRBV11-1 and TRBJ1-2, is EAEVAQSPRYKITEKSQAVAFWCDPISGHATLYWYRQILGQGPELLVQFQDESVVDDSQLPKDRFSAERLKGVDSTLKIQPAELGDSAMYLCASSSGQGPYGYTFGSGTRLTVV.

The chain combines TRBV13 with TRBJ1-2, with D possibly TRBD1 on 6 matching bases. Germline assignment: CDR1 PRHDT and CDR2 FYEKMQ (reference sequence). This CDR3 is 13 amino acids long. Trimming left V 5 bases short and J 8 bases short, with 15 bases between. The CDR3 spells CASSENRENGYTF. Here the CDR3 DNA reads TGTGCCAGCAGCGAAAACAGGGAGAACGGCTACACCTTC.

The chain employs TRBV10-1 and TRBJ2-5; TRBD2 agrees at 8 bases. Unmatched junction bases numbered 13, after V lost 8 bases and J lost 2 bases. The CDR3 has 16 residues. Per germline, CDR1 WNHNN and CDR2 SYGVQD (reference sequence). The CDR3 protein is CASPKRGRRRQETQYF. The DNA for the CDR3 is TGCGCCAGCCCCAAGCGGGGGCGCAGGCGTCAAGAGACCCAGTACTTC.

J is TRBJ2-5 and V is TRBV12-3 or TRBV12-4; TRBD1 aligns across 8 bases. Germline trimming cut 6 bases from V and 10 bases from J; bases unmatched to any gene: 7. The CDR3 covers 12 residues. DNA of the CDR3: TGTGCCAGCAGCCCCGACAGGGGTGGCCAGTACTTC. Protein product: CASSPDRGGQYF.

V gene TRBV5-1 combines with J gene TRBJ2-5, with 8 bases lining up with TRBD2. V dropped 0 bases and J dropped 7; count of bases not matched to a gene: 5. The length of the CDR3 is 14 residues. The V gene's germline CDR1 is SGHRS and CDR2 YFSETQ. Here the CDR3 reads CASSLDGGAGTQYF. For the CDR3, the DNA is TGCGCCAGCAGCTTGGACGGGGGGGCTGGGACCCAGTACTTC.

CDR3 residues: CASSQDARGQPGANVLTF. Here the CDR3 DNA reads TGTGCCAGCAGCCAAGATGCCAGGGGGCAGCCTGGGGCCAACGTCCTGACTTTC. The chain is built from TRBV4-2 and TRBJ2-6, with 8 nucleotides matching TRBD1. The CDR3 sequence is 18 residues long. V trimming: 0 bases; J trimming: 2 bases; junction bases outside the gene matches: 6. From germline, CDR1 is LGHNA and CDR2 YNFKEQ.

CDR3 sequence (DNA): TGTGCCAGCAGTGAGGTCGGGTTCACCGGGGAGCTGTTTTTT. Translation: CASSEVGFTGELFF. This chain connects TRBV25-1 to TRBJ2-2; D remains unclear. Trimming pared 3 bases from V and 4 bases from J, leaving 9 bases between. The CDR3 is made up of 14 amino acids. Germline values: CDR1 MGHDK, CDR2 SYGVNS.

As concerns this clone: Possible read error: a much larger clone is one base away. The chain uses TRBV5-6 and TRBJ1-5; D remains ambiguous. Trimming shortened V by 0 bases and J by 7 bases, and 5 bases separated the two germline ends. Germline-derived CDR1 and CDR2 are SGHDT and YYEEEE. The CDR3 sequence is 12 residues long. The CDR3, as DNA: TGTGCCAGCAGCTTGGGAGAACAGCCCCAGCATTTT. It translates to CASSLGEQPQHF.

The chain employs TRBV6-5 and TRBJ2-1; TRBD2 matches at 8 bases. In germline, CDR1 is MNHEY, CDR2 SVGAGI. The CDR3 sequence is 13 residues long. V trimming: 6 bases; J trimming: 9 bases; junction bases outside the gene matches: 7. Here the CDR3 reads CASRPAGAGEQFF. The CDR3 nucleotides are TGTGCCAGCAGGCCAGCGGGGGCGGGTGAGCAGTTCTTC.

The sample holds one count of this clone. The chain has TRBV2 and TRBJ2-5; 7 bases line up with TRBD2. Per the germline V gene, CDR1 is SNHLY and CDR2 is FYNNEI. V was clipped by 4 bases and J by 4 bases; unmatched bases: 6. The length of the CDR3 is 14 residues. This CDR3 reads CASSVLTSRETQYF. Here the CDR3 DNA reads TGTGCCAGCAGTGTCCTGACTAGCAGAGAGACCCAGTACTTC.

The chain is built from TRBV5-5 and TRBJ1-1; D remains unclear. V was cut by 5 bases and J by 2 bases, with 16 bases left in between. The CDR3 is 15 amino acids. Per germline, CDR1 SGHKS and CDR2 YYEKEE (reference sequence). Here the CDR3 DNA reads TGTGCCAGCAGTCTTTTTTCCCAGCGAAACACTGAAGCTTTCTTT. Protein: CASSLFSQRNTEAFF.